This T cell receptor (beta chain) was captured in a study of control samples from healthy donors and cancer patients. The method was immunoSEQ multiplex PCR; TCRdb's version includes in-frame clones alone and lacks a portion of them. The sample lists almost 95,000 clones; 90% were seen once. The CDR3 loop spans 17 amino acids. CDR1 and CDR2 (germline): LGHNA, YNFKEQ. V dropped 0 bases and J dropped 2 bases, with 13 bases sitting between them. This clone was seen only a few times. Material: blood. The chain carries TRBV4-2 and TRBJ2-2; a possible D gene is TRBD1 (6 bases). The sequence derives from a woman aged 18-30 years in good health. In DNA form, the CDR3 reads TGTGCCAGCAGCCAAGATAGGAACAGGGTAAACACCGGGGAGCTGTTTTTT. This codes for CASSQDRNRVNTGELFF.